A selection of T cell receptor beta chains follows, all from one sample in a study of T-cell memory formation after mild COVID-19. TCRdb re-called the 5' RACE reads with MiXCR, one entry per CDR3 protein. The sample includes 95,000 to 120,000 distinct CDR3 sequences, roughly a sixth of them seen just once. Sequenced material: PBMCs or a T cell subset sorted from them (not recorded which). The origin of the receptors is a man in his late teens or twenties who had mild COVID-19 (a few samples of this study predate the infection). Cell type and time point are not known. CDR3s include the opening cysteine and the closing phenylalanine or tryptophan. The D gene is left open where the match is weak. Size values are once, few and many counts, or a class for expanded clones, and some rows have none.

cdr3_length: 16; d_call: .; j_call: TRBJ2-7; clone_size: .; v_call: TRBV27; cdr3_nt: TGTGCCAGCAGTTTTAGGAGAGGGACGGGGTATTACGAGCAGTACTTC; cdr3_aa: CASSFRRGTGYYEQYF
cdr3_length: 14; d_call: TRBD1; j_call: TRBJ2-5; clone_size: many; v_call: TRBV12-3/TRBV12-4; cdr3_nt: TGTGCCAGCAGTTCCCAGGGGGCCGGAGAGACCCAGTACTTC; cdr3_aa: CASSSQGAGETQYF
cdr3_length: 15; d_call: .; j_call: TRBJ2-3; clone_size: .; v_call: TRBV7-2; cdr3_nt: TGTGCCAGCAGTTTTAGCGGTTCTCGCACAGATACGCAGTATTTT; cdr3_aa: CASSFSGSRTDTQYF
cdr3_length: 15; d_call: .; j_call: TRBJ2-3; clone_size: few; v_call: TRBV4-1; cdr3_nt: TGCGCCAGCAGCCAAGTTGGCCGGCCGTCGGGTACGCAGTATTTT; cdr3_aa: CASSQVGRPSGTQYF
cdr3_length: 17; d_call: .; j_call: TRBJ2-1; clone_size: few; v_call: TRBV4-1; cdr3_nt: TGCGCCAGCAGCCGACTCCCCAGAACCCTGGACGGGAATGAGCAGTTCTTC; cdr3_aa: CASSRLPRTLDGNEQFF
cdr3_length: 16; d_call: TRBD2; j_call: TRBJ2-5; clone_size: .; v_call: TRBV7-2; cdr3_nt: TGTGCCAGCAGCTCCCGCGGGGGGGCGGGGCAAGAGACCCAGTACTTC; cdr3_aa: CASSSRGGAGQETQYF
cdr3_length: 15; d_call: .; j_call: TRBJ2-3; clone_size: .; v_call: TRBV29-1; cdr3_nt: TGCAGCGTTGAAGTTACAGGGTTAGGAACAGATACGCAGTATTTT; cdr3_aa: CSVEVTGLGTDTQYF
cdr3_length: 14; d_call: TRBD1; j_call: TRBJ1-2; clone_size: .; v_call: TRBV12-3/TRBV12-4; cdr3_nt: TGTGCCAGCAGTCGACAGGGATCTAACTATGGCTACACCTTC; cdr3_aa: CASSRQGSNYGYTF
cdr3_length: 11; d_call: .; j_call: TRBJ1-2; clone_size: few; v_call: TRBV5-1; cdr3_nt: TGCGCTACGGGGAATAACTATGGCTACACCTTC; cdr3_aa: CATGNNYGYTF
cdr3_length: 13; d_call: .; j_call: TRBJ1-2; clone_size: once; v_call: TRBV5-1; cdr3_nt: TGCGCCAGCAGCTTGGGGGTTCAGGATGGCTACACCTTC; cdr3_aa: CASSLGVQDGYTF
cdr3_length: 15; d_call: .; j_call: TRBJ1-2; clone_size: few; v_call: TRBV29-1; cdr3_nt: TGCAGCGTTGAAGGGGGGCCTTATAGTAACTATGGCTACACCTTC; cdr3_aa: CSVEGGPYSNYGYTF
cdr3_length: 13; d_call: .; j_call: TRBJ2-1; clone_size: few; v_call: TRBV7-2; cdr3_nt: TGTGCCAGCCGAGCGGGCTCTCGGAATGAGCAGTTCTTC; cdr3_aa: CASRAGSRNEQFF
cdr3_length: 14; d_call: .; j_call: TRBJ2-2; clone_size: few; v_call: TRBV5-1; cdr3_nt: TGCGCCAGCAGCAGCGGACAGAGCGCCGGGGAGCTGTTTTTT; cdr3_aa: CASSSGQSAGELFF
cdr3_length: 18; d_call: .; j_call: TRBJ2-3; clone_size: few; v_call: TRBV7-9; cdr3_nt: TGTGCCAGCAGACCTCGGGCCGGCGGACAACAAAGCACAGATACGCAGTATTTT; cdr3_aa: CASRPRAGGQQSTDTQYF
cdr3_length: 13; d_call: .; j_call: TRBJ1-1; clone_size: few; v_call: TRBV19; cdr3_nt: TGTGCCAGTAGTACCGACAGAGAATCTGAAGCTTTCTTT; cdr3_aa: CASSTDRESEAFF
cdr3_length: 14; d_call: .; j_call: TRBJ1-5; clone_size: .; v_call: TRBV7-2; cdr3_nt: TGTGCCAGCAGCCCGGGCCCCTCGTCTCAGCCCCAGCATTTT; cdr3_aa: CASSPGPSSQPQHF
cdr3_length: 12; d_call: .; j_call: TRBJ1-5; clone_size: few; v_call: TRBV4-2; cdr3_nt: TGTGCCAGCAGCCCGACCCGTCAGCCCCAGCATTTT; cdr3_aa: CASSPTRQPQHF
cdr3_length: 17; d_call: TRBD2; j_call: TRBJ2-2; clone_size: few; v_call: TRBV24-1; cdr3_nt: TGTGCCACCATCCAACTAGCGGGGGGACCGCTGGGCGGGGAGCTGTTTTTT; cdr3_aa: CATIQLAGGPLGGELFF
cdr3_length: 14; d_call: TRBD2; j_call: TRBJ2-5; clone_size: few; v_call: TRBV6-2/TRBV6-3; cdr3_nt: TGTGCCAGCAGTGACGCCGGGGGGGCCGAGACCCAGTACTTC; cdr3_aa: CASSDAGGAETQYF
cdr3_length: 13; d_call: .; j_call: TRBJ2-1; clone_size: .; v_call: TRBV13; cdr3_nt: TGTGCCAGCAGCTTAGGGTTGAGCGGTGAGCAGTTCTTC; cdr3_aa: CASSLGLSGEQFF
cdr3_length: 15; d_call: TRBD2; j_call: TRBJ2-3; clone_size: few; v_call: TRBV9; cdr3_nt: TGTGCCAGCAGCGTATGGGCGGGGGGGCCAGATACGCAGTATTTT; cdr3_aa: CASSVWAGGPDTQYF
cdr3_length: 16; d_call: TRBD2; j_call: TRBJ2-3; clone_size: few; v_call: TRBV4-1; cdr3_nt: TGCGCCAGCAGCCAAGAGGAAGCGGGGTACACAGATACGCAGTATTTT; cdr3_aa: CASSQEEAGYTDTQYF
cdr3_length: 15; d_call: .; j_call: TRBJ2-6; clone_size: few; v_call: TRBV7-3; cdr3_nt: TGTGCCAGCAGCTTAAGAGGACCTGGGGCCAACGTCCTGACTTTC; cdr3_aa: CASSLRGPGANVLTF
cdr3_length: 15; d_call: .; j_call: TRBJ2-7; clone_size: few; v_call: TRBV5-1; cdr3_nt: TGCGCCAGCAGCCGCAGGGTGGGGGCGAGCCACGAGCAGTACTTC; cdr3_aa: CASSRRVGASHEQYF
cdr3_length: 16; d_call: .; j_call: TRBJ1-1; clone_size: few; v_call: TRBV11-2; cdr3_nt: TGTGCCAGCAGCTTCAGGATTCAGGGAGGATCTGCTGAAGCTTTCTTT; cdr3_aa: CASSFRIQGGSAEAFF
cdr3_length: 15; d_call: TRBD1; j_call: TRBJ1-6; clone_size: .; v_call: TRBV5-1; cdr3_nt: TGCGCCAGCAGCTCTAGACAGGGCTATAATTCACCCCTCCACTTT; cdr3_aa: CASSSRQGYNSPLHF
cdr3_length: 15; d_call: .; j_call: TRBJ2-5; clone_size: few; v_call: TRBV9; cdr3_nt: TGTGCCAGCAGCGCAACGGCAGGGTTTCGGGAGACCCAGTACTTC; cdr3_aa: CASSATAGFRETQYF
cdr3_length: 16; d_call: .; j_call: TRBJ2-1; clone_size: .; v_call: TRBV3-1; cdr3_nt: TGTGCCAGCAGCCAAGATTTGGGGGTCCCTTTCAATGAGCAGTTCTTC; cdr3_aa: CASSQDLGVPFNEQFF
cdr3_length: 14; d_call: .; j_call: TRBJ1-5; clone_size: few; v_call: TRBV5-1; cdr3_nt: TGCGCCAGCAGCACCCTGGGGAGCAATCAGCCCCAGCATTTT; cdr3_aa: CASSTLGSNQPQHF
cdr3_length: 16; d_call: .; j_call: TRBJ1-1; clone_size: .; v_call: TRBV6-1; cdr3_nt: TGTGCCAGCAGTGAAGCGGTGGCAGGGGACCTATTCATTTTCATCTTT; cdr3_aa: CASSEAVAGDLFIFIF
cdr3_length: 16; d_call: TRBD1; j_call: TRBJ2-2; clone_size: few; v_call: TRBV10-3; cdr3_nt: TGTGCCATCAGTGATCCGACAGGGGGCGGCACCGGGGAGCTGTTTTTT; cdr3_aa: CAISDPTGGGTGELFF
cdr3_length: 13; d_call: .; j_call: TRBJ2-5; clone_size: few; v_call: TRBV4-1; cdr3_nt: TGCGCCAGCAGCGGGACGGACGGAGAGACCCAGTACTTC; cdr3_aa: CASSGTDGETQYF
cdr3_length: 15; d_call: .; j_call: TRBJ1-2; clone_size: few; v_call: TRBV7-9; cdr3_nt: TGTGCCAGCAGCTTAGGGGCAGGATCTGACTATGGCTACACCTTC; cdr3_aa: CASSLGAGSDYGYTF
cdr3_length: 13; d_call: .; j_call: TRBJ2-1; clone_size: .; v_call: TRBV12-3/TRBV12-4; cdr3_nt: TGTGCCAGCAGGTTATCAGGGCACAATGAGCAGTTCTTC; cdr3_aa: CASRLSGHNEQFF
cdr3_length: 15; d_call: .; j_call: TRBJ1-2; clone_size: .; v_call: TRBV15; cdr3_nt: TGTGCCACCAGCAGGACCCGGGGGCCCCCTCGGGGCTACACCTTC; cdr3_aa: CATSRTRGPPRGYTF
cdr3_length: 13; d_call: TRBD2; j_call: TRBJ2-7; clone_size: few; v_call: TRBV20-1; cdr3_nt: TGCAGTGCTTTTAGCGGGGTTTTCTACGAGCAGTACTTC; cdr3_aa: CSAFSGVFYEQYF
cdr3_length: 16; d_call: TRBD2; j_call: TRBJ2-2; clone_size: .; v_call: TRBV3-1; cdr3_nt: TGTGCCAGCAGCCAACTAGCGGGGGGGCTCACCGGGGAGCTGTTTTTT; cdr3_aa: CASSQLAGGLTGELFF
cdr3_length: 15; d_call: .; j_call: TRBJ2-3; clone_size: .; v_call: TRBV10-3; cdr3_nt: TGTGCCATCAGTGAGTCTGGCAGGGTGACAGATACGCAGTATTTT; cdr3_aa: CAISESGRVTDTQYF
cdr3_length: 14; d_call: .; j_call: TRBJ2-6; clone_size: .; v_call: TRBV29-1; cdr3_nt: TGCAGCGTTGAAACCCTGTCTGGGGCCAACGTCCTGACTTTC; cdr3_aa: CSVETLSGANVLTF
cdr3_length: 14; d_call: .; j_call: TRBJ2-1; clone_size: few; v_call: TRBV7-2; cdr3_nt: TGTGCCAGCAGCTCCCGCGGGGATACTGATCGACCGTTCTTC; cdr3_aa: CASSSRGDTDRPFF
cdr3_length: 15; d_call: .; j_call: TRBJ1-2; clone_size: .; v_call: TRBV6-5; cdr3_nt: TGTGCCAGCAGTTACTCGGGGAACCAGGGTTATGGCTACACCTTC; cdr3_aa: CASSYSGNQGYGYTF
cdr3_length: 11; d_call: .; j_call: TRBJ2-1; clone_size: few; v_call: TRBV29-1; cdr3_nt: TGCAGCGTTGGGGGGTTCGGTGAGCAGTTCTTC; cdr3_aa: CSVGGFGEQFF
cdr3_length: 13; d_call: TRBD1; j_call: TRBJ1-6; clone_size: .; v_call: TRBV6-5; cdr3_nt: TGTGCCAGCAGTTACGACAGGGACTCACCCCTCCACTTT; cdr3_aa: CASSYDRDSPLHF
cdr3_length: 14; d_call: .; j_call: TRBJ2-3; clone_size: .; v_call: TRBV10-1; cdr3_nt: TGCGCCAGCAGTGATTTCTCGAGTTCTACGAGGCAGTATTTT; cdr3_aa: CASSDFSSSTRQYF
cdr3_length: 11; d_call: .; j_call: TRBJ2-1; clone_size: few; v_call: TRBV5-6; cdr3_nt: TGTGCCAGCAGCTTTCGACAGGTGCAGTTCTTC; cdr3_aa: CASSFRQVQFF
cdr3_length: 14; d_call: .; j_call: TRBJ2-3; clone_size: few; v_call: TRBV7-8; cdr3_nt: TGTGCCAGCAGCTTGACTAGAGTCACAGATACGCAGTATTTT; cdr3_aa: CASSLTRVTDTQYF
cdr3_length: 14; d_call: TRBD1; j_call: TRBJ2-2; clone_size: few; v_call: TRBV12-3/TRBV12-4; cdr3_nt: TGTGCCAGCAGTGGACAGGGAGGCACCGGGGAGCTGTTTTTT; cdr3_aa: CASSGQGGTGELFF
cdr3_length: 15; d_call: .; j_call: TRBJ1-5; clone_size: .; v_call: TRBV6-5; cdr3_nt: TGTGCCAGCAGAGTAGGACGGGGACTCAATCAGCCCCAGCATTTT; cdr3_aa: CASRVGRGLNQPQHF
cdr3_length: 12; d_call: .; j_call: TRBJ2-7; clone_size: .; v_call: TRBV29-1; cdr3_nt: TGCAGCGTTGTCTTCGCCGAGTCCTCCCAGTACTTC; cdr3_aa: CSVVFAESSQYF
cdr3_length: 14; d_call: .; j_call: TRBJ2-1; clone_size: .; v_call: TRBV5-6; cdr3_nt: TGTGCCAGCAGGCGCGTTTGGGCGGGCTCGGGGGAGTTCTTC; cdr3_aa: CASRRVWAGSGEFF
cdr3_length: 13; d_call: .; j_call: TRBJ1-6; clone_size: .; v_call: TRBV12-3/TRBV12-4; cdr3_nt: TGTGCCAGCAGTTTGGCTGGAGAATCACCCCTCCACTTT; cdr3_aa: CASSLAGESPLHF
cdr3_length: 16; d_call: .; j_call: TRBJ2-2; clone_size: many; v_call: TRBV24-1; cdr3_nt: TGTGCCACCAGTGATTCCCAGGGGAAAAACGCCGGGGAGCTGTTTTTT; cdr3_aa: CATSDSQGKNAGELFF
cdr3_length: 16; d_call: .; j_call: TRBJ1-2; clone_size: .; v_call: TRBV9; cdr3_nt: TGTGCCAGCAGCGGAACTGGTGGGCTTAGGAGCTATGGCTACACCTTC; cdr3_aa: CASSGTGGLRSYGYTF